What follows are 14 T cell receptor beta chains derived from one specimen sequenced in a study of blood T cell repertoires in COVID-19. Produced via immunoSEQ multiplex PCR; TCRdb's table is partial and in-frame only. The sample carries roughly 50,000 clones, 89% recorded once. The sequenced sample consisted of peripheral blood. Every receptor here comes from an older woman with active COVID-19.

The chain joins TRBV5-1 to TRBJ2-3; 12 nucleotides line up with TRBD2. The CDR3 totals 16 residues. Trimming took 4 bases from V and 5 from J; bases not matched to a gene: 8. Germline-derived CDR1 and CDR2 are SGHRS and YFSETQ. The CDR3 loop reads CASSTASGGAIDTQYF. The CDR3, as DNA: TGCGCCAGCAGCACAGCTAGCGGGGGGGCAATAGATACGCAGTATTTT.

There are a few counts of this clone. The chain uses TRBV18 and TRBJ1-6, with 9 bases fitting TRBD1. Unmatched junction bases numbered 5, after V lost 0 bases and J lost 8 bases. Per the germline V gene, CDR1 is KGHSH and CDR2 is LQKENI. CDR3 length: 16 residues. Here the CDR3 DNA reads TGTGCCAGCTCACCACCGGGACAGGGTTCGGATTCACCCCTCCACTTT. Translation: CASSPPGQGSDSPLHF. The complete variable domain, with remaining parts taken from reference TRBV18 and TRBJ1-6, reads NAGVMQNPRHLVRRRGQEARLRCSPMKGHSHVYWYRQLPEEGLKFMVYLQKENIIDESGMPKERFSAEFPKEGPSILRIQQVVRGDSAAYFCASSPPGQGSDSPLHFGNGTRLTVT.

The V and J genes are TRBV13 and TRBJ2-4; 10 nucleotides align to TRBD2. The junction had 14 bases not matched to a gene; V was cut back by 6 bases and J by 0 bases. Germline CDR1 reads PRHDT; CDR2 reads FYEKMQ (reference sequence). The CDR3 runs to 19 residues. CDR3 bases: TGTGCCAGCAGACCCTCCGGGACTAGCGATTTACTAGCCAAAAACATTCAGTACTTC. Amino acids: CASRPSGTSDLLAKNIQYF.

The V gene is TRBV7-2, the J gene TRBJ1-2; TRBD1 might be the D (5 bases). Germline CDR1 reads SGHTA; CDR2 reads FQGNSA. V was pared by 5 bases and J by 4 bases, with 17 bases between. The CDR3 is 15 amino acids. The CDR3 DNA follows: TGTGCCAGCAGCAAACTTTCGCCAGGGATCTATGGCTACACCTTC. It encodes CASSKLSPGIYGYTF.

The V and J genes are TRBV6-2 or TRBV6-3 and TRBJ1-5; D perhaps matches TRBD1 (5 bases). Germline V gene sequence: CDR1 MNHEY, CDR2 SVGEGT. Trimming pared 3 bases from V and 3 bases from J, leaving 9 bases between. CDR3 length: 14 residues. CDR3 in DNA: TGTGCCAGCAGTTATACGACAGACAATCAGCCCCAGCATTTT. Residues: CASSYTTDNQPQHF.

In this sample, this clone is medium-sized. The rearrangement uses TRBV9 and TRBJ2-2; D perhaps matches TRBD2 (5 bases). V lost 0 bases, J lost 5 bases, and 8 bases lay in between. The CDR3 is 14 residues long. Germline assignment: CDR1 SGDLS and CDR2 YYNGEE. CDR3 loop: CASSVEGRTGELFF. In DNA form, the CDR3 reads TGTGCCAGCAGCGTAGAAGGGAGAACCGGGGAGCTGTTTTTT. The variable domain in full, with the rest retrieved from reference TRBV9 and TRBJ2-2, is DSGVTQTPKHLITATGQRVTLRCSPRSGDLSVYWYQQSLDQGLQFLIQYYNGEERAKGNILERFSAQQFPDLHSELNLSSLELGDSALYFCASSVEGRTGELFFGEGSRLTVL.

For the CDR3, the DNA is TGTGCCAGCAGTAATAATCCTAATTCACCCCTCCACTTT. It yields the protein CASSNNPNSPLHF. The V gene is TRBV12-3 or TRBV12-4, the J gene TRBJ1-6; D uncertain. V lost 5 bases to trimming and J lost 6 bases, with 8 bases between them. The CDR3 consists of 13 residues.

The chain has TRBV10-2 and TRBJ1-1, with a weak D call TRBD1 (6 bases). The germline CDR1 and CDR2 sequences are WSHSY and SAAADI. The CDR3 is made up of 12 amino acids. V lost 8 bases and J 4 bases, leaving 11 bases between the germline ends. The CDR3 protein is CASRSGVTEAFF. The CDR3 bases are TGCGCCAGCCGCTCAGGGGTCACTGAAGCTTTCTTT.

The gene calls are TRBV5-6 and TRBJ1-3; no firm D call. Germline lookup yields CDR1 SGHDT and CDR2 YYEEEE. The CDR3 is made up of 14 amino acids. V was pared by 0 bases and J by 2 bases, with 6 bases between. The CDR3 region is CASSLGGTGNTIYF. The CDR3 DNA reads TGTGCCAGCAGCTTGGGCGGTACTGGAAACACCATATATTTT.

The J gene is TRBJ1-2, the V gene TRBV3-1 (or the pseudogene TRBV3-2), with 7 nucleotides matching TRBD1. After removal of 8 bases from V and 8 bases from J, the junction contained 8 bases not matched to a gene. The CDR3 loop spans 12 amino acids. Germline V gene sequence: CDR1 LGHDT, CDR2 YNNKEL (reference sequence). The DNA of the CDR3 is TGTGCCAGCTCCCGCACAGGGGAAGGCTACACCTTC. Translating it yields CASSRTGEGYTF.

The V and J genes are TRBV4-3 and TRBJ2-1, with TRBD1 matching over 7 bases. This CDR3 contains 15 residues. In germline, CDR1 is LGHNA, CDR2 YSLEER. Trimming took 0 bases from V and 7 from J; bases not matched to a gene: 6. The CDR3 loop reads CASSQDRGQPNEQFF. The DNA of the CDR3 is TGCGCCAGCAGCCAAGATCGGGGACAGCCTAATGAGCAGTTCTTC.

The chain carries TRBV19 and TRBJ1-2, with D uncertain. V was shortened by 3 bases and J by 7 bases, with 12 bases between the two germline ends. Germline CDR1 is LNHDA and CDR2 is SQIVND (reference sequence). This CDR3 is 13 amino acids long. The CDR3 DNA is TGTGCCAGTAGTATTGGCAGCGTCGGTGGCTACACCTTC. Its translation is CASSIGSVGGYTF.

The chain employs TRBV5-4 and TRBJ2-5; 9 bases map to TRBD1. The CDR3 has 15 residues. Looked up from germline, CDR1 is SGHNT and CDR2 is YYREEE (reference sequence). V was clipped by 6 bases and J by 2 bases; unmatched bases: 8. This CDR3 reads CASTLGGQGQETQYF. The CDR3 DNA follows: TGTGCCAGCACTCTGGGGGGACAGGGACAAGAGACCCAGTACTTC.

V and J are TRBV15 and TRBJ1-2, with D unresolved. This CDR3 spans 12 amino acids. Germline loops: CDR1 LNHNV, CDR2 YYDKDF (reference sequence). With 0 bases removed from V and 8 bases from J, the gap between germline ends came to 7 bases. The CDR3 region has the DNA TGTGCCACCAGCAGAGATGGTGAGGGCTACACCTTC. Translating gives CATSRDGEGYTF.